The rows below give T cell receptor beta chains drawn from one sample of a study of cytomegalovirus exposure and HLA in healthy donors. Clones were read by immunoSEQ multiplex PCR, and TCRdb kept only the in-frame ones, dropping some. Of 150,000 to 200,000 clones listed, approximately 73% were seen once; the top ten hold approximately 1.5%. Sequencing input: PBMCs. Source of these receptors: a man aged 50-60 years in good health and CMV-seronegative. CDR3s include the opening cysteine and the closing phenylalanine or tryptophan. The D gene is left open where the match is weak. The listing skips clone size in some rows; elsewhere it reads once, few, many or a size class.

clone_size,v_call,d_call,j_call,cdr3_aa
.,TRBV18,TRBD1,TRBJ2-1,CASSPGTGGSYNEQFF
.,TRBV5-1,.,TRBJ2-2,CASSFTGFTGELFF
.,TRBV9,TRBD2,TRBJ2-2,CASSVVTGLAANTGELFF
.,TRBV4-2,.,TRBJ1-1,CASSQEPRGSTEAFF
.,TRBV7-2,.,TRBJ1-6,CASSSQQGTNSPLHF
once,TRBV4-1,TRBD2,TRBJ2-5,CASSQPRTSTETQYF
.,TRBV29-1,.,TRBJ2-7,CSVELETDSSYEQYF
.,TRBV7-9,.,TRBJ1-1,CASSSGQTAFF
.,TRBV29-1,TRBD1,.,CSVASGTGGADTQYF
.,TRBV5-1,.,TRBJ2-3,CASSLVAGSTDTQYF
.,TRBV6-5,.,TRBJ2-5,CASSPRGSSQETQYF
.,TRBV2,.,TRBJ2-1,CASSDQQYNEQFF
.,TRBV7-2,.,TRBJ2-7,CASSETPFYEQYF
.,TRBV9,.,TRBJ1-2,CASSVGEVNYGYTF
.,TRBV18,TRBD1,TRBJ2-3,CASSGTGAPDTQYF
.,TRBV6-5,.,TRBJ1-4,CASKRGGAEKLFF
.,TRBV7-8,.,TRBJ1-1,CASSLFEGIGTEAFF
.,TRBV2,.,TRBJ1-5,CASSRRREISNQPQHF
.,TRBV7-2,TRBD2,TRBJ2-5,CASSLQGLAGETQYF
.,TRBV7-9,TRBD1,TRBJ2-7,CASSPEDRGYEQYF
.,TRBV7-9,TRBD1,TRBJ2-7,CASSLKTGSRFYEQYF
.,TRBV5-1,TRBD2,TRBJ2-7,CASSSIAGALLYEQYF
.,TRBV4-1,TRBD2,TRBJ2-3,CASSQDLASGSTDTQYF
.,TRBV27,TRBD2,TRBJ2-5,CASSQRLAGEPETQYF
.,TRBV5-6,TRBD1,TRBJ2-1,CASSFAGTGNDNEQFF
.,TRBV19,.,TRBJ1-5,CASSIGQDNQPQHF
.,TRBV9,.,TRBJ2-1,CASSVEGQAYNEQFF
.,TRBV6-5,.,.,CASSPGGTVHEQYF
.,TRBV28,TRBD2,TRBJ2-3,CASRRAGGSTDTQYF
once,TRBV10-3,TRBD2,TRBJ2-1,CATGTSGGLYNEQFF
few,TRBV4-1,TRBD1,TRBJ1-5,CASSQDLGTGDYSNQPQHF
.,TRBV4-1,TRBD1,TRBJ2-7,CASSQLLTGGGLYEQYF
.,TRBV5-1,TRBD2,TRBJ2-3,CASSLQGLELDTQYF
.,TRBV6-6,.,TRBJ1-3,CASSPPGGRSGNTIYF
.,TRBV5-1,TRBD2,TRBJ2-5,CASSLAAVQETQYF
.,TRBV7-8,.,TRBJ2-7,CASSSGGSSYEQYF
few,TRBV13,TRBD2,TRBJ2-3,CASSPDLPASGGADTQYF
.,TRBV7-8,TRBD1,TRBJ2-6,CASSSGGFTRFSGANVLTF
.,TRBV18,TRBD2,TRBJ2-1,CASSSLNLAGGSSYNEQFF
.,TRBV5-1,.,TRBJ2-7,CASSLVAGSYEQYF
.,TRBV27,.,TRBJ2-7,CASSLRVRTGDSYEQYF